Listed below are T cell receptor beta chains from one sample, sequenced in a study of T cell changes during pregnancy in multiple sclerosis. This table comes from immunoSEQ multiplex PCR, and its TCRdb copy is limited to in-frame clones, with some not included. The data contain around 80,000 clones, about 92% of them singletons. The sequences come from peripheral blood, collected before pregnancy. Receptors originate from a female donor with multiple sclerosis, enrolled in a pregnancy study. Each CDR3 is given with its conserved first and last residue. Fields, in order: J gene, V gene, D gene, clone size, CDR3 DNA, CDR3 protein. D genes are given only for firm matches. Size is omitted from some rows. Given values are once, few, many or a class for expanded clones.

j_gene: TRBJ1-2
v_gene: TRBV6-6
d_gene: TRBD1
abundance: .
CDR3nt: TGTGCCAGCAGTTACCCACAGGGGCAGGAAAATGGCTACACCTTC
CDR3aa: CASSYPQGQENGYTF

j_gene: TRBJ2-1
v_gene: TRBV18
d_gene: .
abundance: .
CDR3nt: TGTGCCAGCTCACTAAACAATGAGCAGTTCTTC
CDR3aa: CASSLNNEQFF

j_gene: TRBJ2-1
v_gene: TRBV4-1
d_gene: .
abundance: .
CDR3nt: TGCGCCAGCAGCCAGGGGGCACGCGATGAGCAGTTCTTC
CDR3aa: CASSQGARDEQFF

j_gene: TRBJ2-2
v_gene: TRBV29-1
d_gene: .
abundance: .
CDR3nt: TGCAGCGTTGTCCTCGCGGGGACTGCCCTGACCGGGGAGCTGTTTTTT
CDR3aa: CSVVLAGTALTGELFF

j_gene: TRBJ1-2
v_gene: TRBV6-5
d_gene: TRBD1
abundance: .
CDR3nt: TGTGCCAGCAGTTACTCTTACAGGGGTGGTGGCTACACCTTC
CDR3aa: CASSYSYRGGGYTF

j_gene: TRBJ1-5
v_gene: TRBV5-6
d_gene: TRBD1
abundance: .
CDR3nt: TGTGCCAGCAGCTTGGGACAGGGGGCTCAGCCCCAGCATTTT
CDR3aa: CASSLGQGAQPQHF

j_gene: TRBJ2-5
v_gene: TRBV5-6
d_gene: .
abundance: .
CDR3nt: TGTGCCAGCAGCTTGGTCGGCAGGACGGGGGAGACCCAGTACTTC
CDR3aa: CASSLVGRTGETQYF

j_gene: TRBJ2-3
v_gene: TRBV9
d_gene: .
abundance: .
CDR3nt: TGTGCCAGCAACATGCTAGCTAGCACAGATACGCAGTATTTT
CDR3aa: CASNMLASTDTQYF

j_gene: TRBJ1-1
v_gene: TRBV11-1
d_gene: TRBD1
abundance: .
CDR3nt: TGTGCCAGCAGCGTAACGACCCGCCGGACAGGGGAGTTGAACACTGAAGCTTTCTTT
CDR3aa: CASSVTTRRTGELNTEAFF

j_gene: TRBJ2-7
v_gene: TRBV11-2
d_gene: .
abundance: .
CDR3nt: TGTGCCAGCAGCCCATGGGGGGCGGGGGATCGCGAGCAGTACTTC
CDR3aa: CASSPWGAGDREQYF

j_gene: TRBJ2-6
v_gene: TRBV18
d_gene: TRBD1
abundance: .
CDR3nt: TGTGCCAGCTCACTAGGGACAGACATTTCTACTTTC
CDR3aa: CASSLGTDISTF

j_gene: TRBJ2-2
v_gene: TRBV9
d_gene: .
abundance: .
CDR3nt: TGTGCCAGCAGCGTATCGAGGACCGGGGAGCTGTTTTTT
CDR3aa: CASSVSRTGELFF

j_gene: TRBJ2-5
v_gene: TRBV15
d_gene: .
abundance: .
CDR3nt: TGTGCCACCAGCAGAGAGAGAGGGGAGACCCAGTACTTC
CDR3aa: CATSRERGETQYF

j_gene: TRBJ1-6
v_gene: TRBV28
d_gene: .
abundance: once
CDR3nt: TGTGCCAGCAGTGGCCGAACCCTCCACTTT
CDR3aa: CASSGRTLHF

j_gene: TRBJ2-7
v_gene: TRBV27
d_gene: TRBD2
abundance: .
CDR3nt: TGTGCCAGCAGTTTAACATGGGGGGGCTCCTACGAGCAGTACTTC
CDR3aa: CASSLTWGGSYEQYF

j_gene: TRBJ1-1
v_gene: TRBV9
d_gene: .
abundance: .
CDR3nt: TGTGCCAGCAGCGTAGGTGGCAGGAACACTGAAGCTTTCTTT
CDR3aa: CASSVGGRNTEAFF

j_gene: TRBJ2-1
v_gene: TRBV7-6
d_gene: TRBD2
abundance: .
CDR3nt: TGTGCCAGCAGCCAAACTAGCGGGGGATACAATGAGCAGTTCTTC
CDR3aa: CASSQTSGGYNEQFF

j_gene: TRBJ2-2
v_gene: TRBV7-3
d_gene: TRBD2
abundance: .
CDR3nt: TGTGCCAGCAGCCAATCGGGGGGGTGGGAGGACACCGGGGAGCTGTTTTTT
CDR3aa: CASSQSGGWEDTGELFF

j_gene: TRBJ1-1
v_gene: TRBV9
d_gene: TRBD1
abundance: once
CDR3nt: TGTGCCAGCAGCGCCAGTCCTGGACAGGGGTGGTCTGAAGCTTTCTTT
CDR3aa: CASSASPGQGWSEAFF

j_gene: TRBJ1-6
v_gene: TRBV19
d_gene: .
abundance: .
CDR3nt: TGTGCCAGTAGTATAGATCTTCCCAGCTCCTATAATTCACCCCTCCACTTT
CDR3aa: CASSIDLPSSYNSPLHF

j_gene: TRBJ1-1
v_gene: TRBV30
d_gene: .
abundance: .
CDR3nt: TGTGCCTGGAGCCCCGGGACAAGCACTGAAGCTTTCTTT
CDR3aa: CAWSPGTSTEAFF

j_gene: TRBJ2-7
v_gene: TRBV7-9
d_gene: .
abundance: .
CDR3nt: TGTGCCAGCAGCTTAGTTCAATACGAGCAGTACTTC
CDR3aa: CASSLVQYEQYF

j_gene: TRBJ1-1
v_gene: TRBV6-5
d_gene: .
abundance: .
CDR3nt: TGTGCCAGCAGTTGGTTTGAGGGGAGGGCCGCTGCTTTCTTT
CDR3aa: CASSWFEGRAAAFF

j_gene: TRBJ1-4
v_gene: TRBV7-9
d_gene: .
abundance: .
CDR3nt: TGTGCCAGCAGCTTATACGGGCAGGGGAATGAAAAACTGTTTTTT
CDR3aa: CASSLYGQGNEKLFF

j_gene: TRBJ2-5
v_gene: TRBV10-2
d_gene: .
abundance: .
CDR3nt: TGCGCCAGCCGACTCCGACGGCATCAAGAGACCCAGTACTTC
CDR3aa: CASRLRRHQETQYF

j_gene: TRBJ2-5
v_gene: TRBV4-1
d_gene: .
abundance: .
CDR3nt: TGCGCCAGCAGCCAGGCGAGGGTGGAGACCCAGTACTTC
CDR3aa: CASSQARVETQYF

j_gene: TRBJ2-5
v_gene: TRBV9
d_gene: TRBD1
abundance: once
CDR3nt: TGTGCCAGCAGTCCGACAGGGGCCCAAGAGACCCAGTACTTC
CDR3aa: CASSPTGAQETQYF

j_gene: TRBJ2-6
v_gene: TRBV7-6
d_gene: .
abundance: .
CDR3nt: TGTGCCAGCAGCCACGTCGCAGGGAACTCCGGGGCCAACGTCCTGACTTTC
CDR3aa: CASSHVAGNSGANVLTF

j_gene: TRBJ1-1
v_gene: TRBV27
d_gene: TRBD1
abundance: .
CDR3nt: TGTGCCAGCAGTTTAGGGTCGAGGACAGGACCTTTCTTT
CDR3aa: CASSLGSRTGPFF

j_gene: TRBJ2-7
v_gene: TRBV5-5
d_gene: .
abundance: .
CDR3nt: TGTGCCAGCAGGTCAGGGCAGGGTTACGAGCAGTACTTC
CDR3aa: CASRSGQGYEQYF

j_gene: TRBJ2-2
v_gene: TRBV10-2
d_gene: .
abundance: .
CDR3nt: TGCGCCAGCAGTAATACCGGGACAACGAGAGTCGCCGGGGAGCTGTTTTTT
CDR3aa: CASSNTGTTRVAGELFF

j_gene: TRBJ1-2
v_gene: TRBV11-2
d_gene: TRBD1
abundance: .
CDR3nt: TGTGCCAGCAGCTTAGGGACCAGGACAGGGGGGGAAGGGCGCTACACCTTC
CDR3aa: CASSLGTRTGGEGRYTF

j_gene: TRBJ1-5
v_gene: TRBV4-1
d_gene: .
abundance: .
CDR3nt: TGCGCCAGCAGCCAAGAAGGTTACGGGGGGCGTATGGACAATCAGCCCCAGCATTTT
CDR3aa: CASSQEGYGGRMDNQPQHF

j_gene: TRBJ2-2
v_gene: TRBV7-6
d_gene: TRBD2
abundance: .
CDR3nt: TGTGCCAGCAGCTTAGCCCCCGGGGTTAGCGGGGGGGTTAACACCGGGGAGCTGTTTTTT
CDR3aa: CASSLAPGVSGGVNTGELFF

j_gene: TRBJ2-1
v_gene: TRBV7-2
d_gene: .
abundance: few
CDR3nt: TGTGCCAGCAGCTTAGTTTTTTTAGGGGGTGAGCAGTTCTTC
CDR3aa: CASSLVFLGGEQFF

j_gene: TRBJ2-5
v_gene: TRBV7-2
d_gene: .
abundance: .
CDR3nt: TGTGCCAGCAGCTCGCAGGGGGGAGGAGAGACCCAGTACTTC
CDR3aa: CASSSQGGGETQYF

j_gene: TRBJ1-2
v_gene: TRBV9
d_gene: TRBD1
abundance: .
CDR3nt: TGTGCCAGCAGCGCCCGGGGACAGGGCCCCCTCGGCTACACCTTC
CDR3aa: CASSARGQGPLGYTF

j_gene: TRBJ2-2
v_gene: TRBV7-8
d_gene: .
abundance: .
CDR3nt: TGTGCCAGCAGTTCAAATCCCGGGGAGCTGTTTTTT
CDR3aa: CASSSNPGELFF

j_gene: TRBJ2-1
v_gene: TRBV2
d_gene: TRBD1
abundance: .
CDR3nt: TGTGCCAGCGCCGGGACAGGGGGAGGGGAGCAGTTCTTC
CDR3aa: CASAGTGGGEQFF

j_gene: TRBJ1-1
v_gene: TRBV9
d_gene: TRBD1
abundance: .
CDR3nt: TGTGCCAGCAGCGCGGACAGGGGTTGGACTGAAGCTTTCTTT
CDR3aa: CASSADRGWTEAFF

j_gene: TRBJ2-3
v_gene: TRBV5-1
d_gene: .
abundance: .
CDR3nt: TGCGCCAGCAGTAGGGGGAGCACAGATACGCAGTATTTT
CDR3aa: CASSRGSTDTQYF

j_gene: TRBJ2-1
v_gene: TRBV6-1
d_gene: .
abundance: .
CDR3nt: TGTGCCAGCAGTGAAGAGGACAGAATCTATATTGAGCAGTTCTTC
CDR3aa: CASSEEDRIYIEQFF

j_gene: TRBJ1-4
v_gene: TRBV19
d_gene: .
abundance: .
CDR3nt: TGTGCCAGTAGTATCGGGGGAACTAATGAAAAACTGTTTTTT
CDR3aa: CASSIGGTNEKLFF

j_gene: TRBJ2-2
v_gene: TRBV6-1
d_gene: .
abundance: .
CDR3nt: TGTGCCAGTAGCTCCGGGCTGCGGGTTACCGGGGAGCTGTTTTTT
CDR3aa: CASSSGLRVTGELFF

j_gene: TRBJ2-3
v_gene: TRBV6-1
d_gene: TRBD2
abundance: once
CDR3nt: TGTGCCAGCAGTGAACTGGGTGGACTAGCGAGAGATACGCAGTATTTT
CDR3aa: CASSELGGLARDTQYF

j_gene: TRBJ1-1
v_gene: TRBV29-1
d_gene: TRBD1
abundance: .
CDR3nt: TGCAGCGTTGGGACAGGGGATAACACTGAAGCTTTCTTT
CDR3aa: CSVGTGDNTEAFF

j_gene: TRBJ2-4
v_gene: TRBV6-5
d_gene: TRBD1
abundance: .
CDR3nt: TGTGCCAGTGGACAGGGAGAAAACATTCAGTACTTC
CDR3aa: CASGQGENIQYF

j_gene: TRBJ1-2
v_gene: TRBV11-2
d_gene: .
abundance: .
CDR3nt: TGTGCCAGCAGCTTAGGGCAGGTGGGCTACACCTTC
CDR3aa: CASSLGQVGYTF

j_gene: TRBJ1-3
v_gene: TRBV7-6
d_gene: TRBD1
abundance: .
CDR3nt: TGTGCCAGCAGTTCGGGGACAGTTTTAAACACCATATATTTT
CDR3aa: CASSSGTVLNTIYF

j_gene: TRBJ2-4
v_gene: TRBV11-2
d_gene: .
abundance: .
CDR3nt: TGTGCCAGCAGCTTAGTCCGGGGTTTCAACATTCAGTACTTC
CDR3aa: CASSLVRGFNIQYF

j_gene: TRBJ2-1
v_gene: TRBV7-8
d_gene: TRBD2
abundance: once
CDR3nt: TGTGCCAGCAGCTTAGCGGGGGGGGATGGTGAGCAGTTCTTC
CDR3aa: CASSLAGGDGEQFF

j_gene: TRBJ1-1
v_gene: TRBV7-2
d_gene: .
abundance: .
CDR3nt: TGTGCCAGCAGCCTCGGAGGGTTGATGAACACTGAAGCTTTCTTT
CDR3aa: CASSLGGLMNTEAFF

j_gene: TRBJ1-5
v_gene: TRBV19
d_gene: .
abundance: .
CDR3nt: TGTGCCAGTAGTATTTTATTTCGACAGAGTAATCAGCCCCAGCATTTT
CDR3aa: CASSILFRQSNQPQHF

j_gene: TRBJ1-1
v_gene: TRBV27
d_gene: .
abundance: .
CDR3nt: TGTGCCAGCAGTTGGGGAACAGGGAGAGGGACTGAAGCTTTCTTT
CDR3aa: CASSWGTGRGTEAFF

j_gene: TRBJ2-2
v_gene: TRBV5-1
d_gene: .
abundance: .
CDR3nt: TGCGCCAGCAGCTCTATAGCGGCGGCCGGGGAGCTGTTTTTT
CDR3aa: CASSSIAAAGELFF

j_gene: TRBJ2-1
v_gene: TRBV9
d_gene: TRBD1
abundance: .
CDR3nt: TGTGCCAGCAGCGTCCGAGGATCCGGGACAGGGTTTAATGAGCAGTTCTTC
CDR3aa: CASSVRGSGTGFNEQFF

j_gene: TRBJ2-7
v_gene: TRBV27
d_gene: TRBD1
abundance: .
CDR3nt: TGTGCCAGCAGTTCCTCCGGGACAGACTCCTACGAGCAGTACTTC
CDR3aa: CASSSSGTDSYEQYF

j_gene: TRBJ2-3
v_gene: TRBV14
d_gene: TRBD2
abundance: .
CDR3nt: TGTGCCAGCAGCCAAGTACTAGCGGGGGCAGATACGCAGTATTTT
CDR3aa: CASSQVLAGADTQYF

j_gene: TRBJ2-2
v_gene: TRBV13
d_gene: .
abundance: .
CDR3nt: TGTGCCAGCAGCTTATTTACAGGGAACACCGGGGAGCTGTTTTTT
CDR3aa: CASSLFTGNTGELFF

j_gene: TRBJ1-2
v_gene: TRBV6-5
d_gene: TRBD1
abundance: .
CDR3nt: TGTGCCAGCAGTTACGGGGACAGGGGGGCTGGCTACACCTTC
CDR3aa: CASSYGDRGAGYTF